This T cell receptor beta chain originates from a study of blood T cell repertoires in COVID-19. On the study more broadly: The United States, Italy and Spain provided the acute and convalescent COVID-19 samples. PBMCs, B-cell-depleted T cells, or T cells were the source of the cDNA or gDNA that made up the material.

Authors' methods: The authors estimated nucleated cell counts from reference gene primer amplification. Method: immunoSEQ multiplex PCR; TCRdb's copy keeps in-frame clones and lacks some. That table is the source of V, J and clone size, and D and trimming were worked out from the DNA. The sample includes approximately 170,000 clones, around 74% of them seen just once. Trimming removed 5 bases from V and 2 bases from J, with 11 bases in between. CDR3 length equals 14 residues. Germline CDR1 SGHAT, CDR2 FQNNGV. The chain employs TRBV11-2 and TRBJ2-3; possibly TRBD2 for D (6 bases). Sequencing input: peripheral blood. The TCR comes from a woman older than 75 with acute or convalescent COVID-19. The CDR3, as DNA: TGTGCCAGCAGCCCAGGACTATTCACAGATACGCAGTATTTT. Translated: CASSPGLFTDTQYF.